This is a list of T cell receptor beta chains from one sample in a study of shared clonotypes between healthy human individuals. Assay used: immunoSEQ multiplex PCR; TCRdb lists only in-frame clones, some missing. The repertoire includes roughly 2,000,000 clones, roughly 94% of them detected once, and approximately 1% sits in the top ten. Sequenced material: naive CD8+ T cells sorted from blood. These receptors were taken from a man aged 18 to 30 in good health. Both conserved end residues are part of each CDR3. A D gene is named only where the DNA matches it firmly. Size values are once, few and many counts, or a class for expanded clones, and some rows have none.

DNA: TGTGCCAGTATAGCACTGAACACTGAAGCTTTCTTT
CDR3: CASIALNTEAFF
V: TRBV19
size: -
D: -
length: 12
J: TRBJ1-1

DNA: TGCGCCAGCAGCCCCCGGGTAGCGGGACCCACAGATACGCAGTATTTT
CDR3: CASSPRVAGPTDTQYF
V: TRBV4-1
size: -
D: TRBD2
length: 16
J: TRBJ2-3

DNA: TGTGCCAGCAGCTGGAAGGCTCTAGCGGGAGGTCTGAACAATGAGCAGTTCTTC
CDR3: CASSWKALAGGLNNEQFF
V: TRBV5-6
size: -
D: TRBD2
length: 18
J: TRBJ2-1

DNA: TGTGCCAGCAGCCAAGAAGGGAACAGGCCCAATCAGCCCCAGCATTTT
CDR3: CASSQEGNRPNQPQHF
V: TRBV7-9
size: -
D: -
length: 16
J: TRBJ1-5

DNA: TGTGCCAGCAGCGTAGACCCCTCCGGCGAGCAGTACTTC
CDR3: CASSVDPSGEQYF
V: TRBV9
size: -
D: -
length: 13
J: TRBJ2-7

DNA: TGTGCCAGCAGTTCCGGAGGCCCCTCTGGAAACACCATATATTTT
CDR3: CASSSGGPSGNTIYF
V: TRBV28
size: once
D: -
length: 15
J: TRBJ1-3

DNA: TGTGCCTGGAGTCTACCGACAGGGCCGAAGGACACTGAAGCTTTCTTT
CDR3: CAWSLPTGPKDTEAFF
V: TRBV30
size: once
D: TRBD1
length: 16
J: TRBJ1-1

DNA: TGTGCCAGCAAGTGGACTCAGGAATACGAGCAGTACTTC
CDR3: CASKWTQEYEQYF
V: TRBV2
size: -
D: -
length: 13
J: TRBJ2-7

DNA: TGTGCCAGCAGTGTAGGATGGGCCAGCGAGCAGTACTTC
CDR3: CASSVGWASEQYF
V: TRBV6-5
size: -
D: -
length: 13
J: TRBJ2-7

DNA: TGTGCCAGCAGCAAAGGCGGGTCCCATAATTCACCCCTCCACTTT
CDR3: CASSKGGSHNSPLHF
V: TRBV21-1
size: -
D: -
length: 15
J: TRBJ1-6

DNA: TGTGCCAGCAGTGAATCGACAGTCAATGAGCAGTTCTTC
CDR3: CASSESTVNEQFF
V: TRBV2
size: -
D: -
length: 13
J: TRBJ2-1

DNA: TGTGCCAGCTCACCACCTGACCCAACCGAGCAGTACTTC
CDR3: CASSPPDPTEQYF
V: TRBV18
size: -
D: -
length: 13
J: TRBJ2-7

DNA: TGCAGCGTTGAAGAAGGGCAGGGTTACGAGCAGTACTTC
CDR3: CSVEEGQGYEQYF
V: TRBV29-1
size: -
D: -
length: 13
J: TRBJ2-7

DNA: TGTGCCAGCAGCCAAGACCCAGGGGTCTCACCCCTCCACTTT
CDR3: CASSQDPGVSPLHF
V: TRBV4-2
size: -
D: -
length: 14
J: TRBJ1-6

DNA: TGTGCCAGCAGCCCTATGGGGCTAGGGGAGCTGTTTTTT
CDR3: CASSPMGLGELFF
V: TRBV9
size: -
D: -
length: 13
J: TRBJ2-2

DNA: TGTGCCAGCAGCTCTCCCGGGACAGTGAACACTGAAGCTTTCTTT
CDR3: CASSSPGTVNTEAFF
V: TRBV13
size: once
D: TRBD1
length: 15
J: TRBJ1-1

DNA: TGCGCCAGCAGCCCCCGGATCCAGGGGAGCACAGATACGCAGTATTTT
CDR3: CASSPRIQGSTDTQYF
V: TRBV4-1
size: -
D: -
length: 16
J: TRBJ2-3

DNA: TGCGCCAGCAGCCAAGACGGGACGGTCTCGGAGACCCAGTACTTC
CDR3: CASSQDGTVSETQYF
V: TRBV4-3
size: -
D: -
length: 15
J: TRBJ2-5

DNA: TGTGCCAGTACATCGTGGGGGACTTACAGCTCTGGGGCCAACGTCCTGACTTTC
CDR3: CASTSWGTYSSGANVLTF
V: TRBV19
size: -
D: -
length: 18
J: TRBJ2-6

DNA: TGTGCCAGCAGCCCGGGCCTACGGCCGGGCGAGCAGTACTTC
CDR3: CASSPGLRPGEQYF
V: TRBV7-9
size: -
D: -
length: 14
J: TRBJ2-7

DNA: TGTGCCAGCAGCTTGGAAGGGCTCGACACTGAAGCTTTCTTT
CDR3: CASSLEGLDTEAFF
V: TRBV5-6
size: -
D: -
length: 14
J: TRBJ1-1

DNA: TGTGCCAGCAGCCCTCTATTTTCGGGACAGGCCGGGAGTGAGACCCAGTACTTC
CDR3: CASSPLFSGQAGSETQYF
V: TRBV7-2
size: -
D: TRBD1
length: 18
J: TRBJ2-5

DNA: TGTGCCAGCAGCAGCTTCGGTCGGGACACCGGGGAGCTGTTTTTT
CDR3: CASSSFGRDTGELFF
V: TRBV13
size: -
D: -
length: 15
J: TRBJ2-2

DNA: TGTGCCAGCAGCGCACAGGGATATGAAAAACTGTTTTTT
CDR3: CASSAQGYEKLFF
V: TRBV27
size: -
D: -
length: 13
J: TRBJ1-4

DNA: TGTGCCAGCAGCTTGGAACAGCCTTACACCGGGGAGCTGTTTTTT
CDR3: CASSLEQPYTGELFF
V: TRBV13
size: -
D: -
length: 15
J: TRBJ2-2

DNA: TGCGCCAGCAGCTGGGACGGGGGATTGTCCTACGAGCAGTACTTC
CDR3: CASSWDGGLSYEQYF
V: TRBV5-1
size: -
D: -
length: 15
J: TRBJ2-7

DNA: TGTGCCAGTAGTATATTGGGGACCCCTGAAGCTTTCTTT
CDR3: CASSILGTPEAFF
V: TRBV27
size: -
D: -
length: 13
J: TRBJ1-1

DNA: TGTGCCTGGAGTGACAGCGGGAGTCGCCAAGAGACCCAGTACTTC
CDR3: CAWSDSGSRQETQYF
V: TRBV30
size: -
D: TRBD2
length: 15
J: TRBJ2-5

DNA: TGTGCCAGCAGCTTAGGTTATAGTGGGGTGGGACTGTTTTTT
CDR3: CASSLGYSGVGLFF
V: TRBV7-8
size: -
D: -
length: 14
J: TRBJ1-4

DNA: TGTGCCAGCAGTGCGGGGGGTTCCCCCATCTACGAGCAGTACTTC
CDR3: CASSAGGSPIYEQYF
V: TRBV9
size: -
D: TRBD2
length: 15
J: TRBJ2-7

DNA: TGTGCCAGCCGCCTAGACTGGACTAATGAAAAACTGTTTTTT
CDR3: CASRLDWTNEKLFF
V: TRBV6-5
size: -
D: -
length: 14
J: TRBJ1-4

DNA: TGTGCCAGCAGCCGTCACTCAGGGTATAATTCACCCCTCCACTTT
CDR3: CASSRHSGYNSPLHF
V: TRBV11-1
size: once
D: -
length: 15
J: TRBJ1-6

DNA: TGTGCCAGCAGCTCTAGGATAAAGCAGGGTGATGAGCAGTTCTTC
CDR3: CASSSRIKQGDEQFF
V: TRBV27
size: -
D: -
length: 15
J: TRBJ2-1

DNA: TGCGCCTGTTCGGGGCTAGCGGGAGAGGGCACCGGGGAGCTGTTTTTT
CDR3: CACSGLAGEGTGELFF
V: TRBV10-2
size: once
D: TRBD2
length: 16
J: TRBJ2-2

DNA: TGCAGCGTTGAAAAGCCCACAATTAGCTATGGCTACACCTTC
CDR3: CSVEKPTISYGYTF
V: TRBV29-1
size: -
D: -
length: 14
J: TRBJ1-2

DNA: TGTGCCAGCAGTGATCGCTTTAAACCCGGGGAGCTGTTTTTT
CDR3: CASSDRFKPGELFF
V: TRBV2
size: once
D: -
length: 14
J: TRBJ2-2

DNA: TGTGCCAGCAACTGGTACAGGGTACATGCGAACACCGGGGAGCTGTTTTTT
CDR3: CASNWYRVHANTGELFF
V: TRBV2
size: -
D: -
length: 17
J: TRBJ2-2

DNA: TGTGCCAGCCCCAACGCCGGGACTAGCGCGAACTACGAGCAGTACTTC
CDR3: CASPNAGTSANYEQYF
V: TRBV12-1
size: -
D: -
length: 16
J: TRBJ2-7

DNA: TGCGCCAGCAGCGCCGGGACTAGCGGGGGGACCTACAATGAGCAGTTCTTC
CDR3: CASSAGTSGGTYNEQFF
V: TRBV5-1
size: -
D: TRBD2
length: 17
J: TRBJ2-1

DNA: TGTGCCACCAGCCCAACAGCAGCCGGGGAAAAACTGTTTTTT
CDR3: CATSPTAAGEKLFF
V: TRBV15
size: -
D: -
length: 14
J: TRBJ1-4

DNA: TGTGCCAGCAGCCTTTGGGGTGTTAACTATGGCTACACCTTC
CDR3: CASSLWGVNYGYTF
V: TRBV13
size: -
D: -
length: 14
J: TRBJ1-2

DNA: TGTGCCAGCAGGCCGACGGGCCTCAAGCCCCAGCATTTT
CDR3: CASRPTGLKPQHF
V: TRBV5-5
size: -
D: -
length: 13
J: TRBJ1-5

DNA: TGTGCCAGCAGCGTAGGACTAGCGGGTATCTATGAGCAGTTCTTC
CDR3: CASSVGLAGIYEQFF
V: TRBV9
size: few
D: TRBD2
length: 15
J: TRBJ2-1

DNA: TGTGCCAGCAGCTTGGGGACAGGGGGTCCCGCAGATACGCAGTATTTT
CDR3: CASSLGTGGPADTQYF
V: TRBV5-6
size: -
D: TRBD1
length: 16
J: TRBJ2-3

DNA: TGTGCCAGCAGGAGGACTACTTCAGATACGCAGTATTTT
CDR3: CASRRTTSDTQYF
V: TRBV27
size: -
D: -
length: 13
J: TRBJ2-3

DNA: TGTGCCAGCAGGACCCTACAGGGCTACGAGCAGTACTTC
CDR3: CASRTLQGYEQYF
V: TRBV6-1
size: -
D: -
length: 13
J: TRBJ2-7

DNA: TGTGCCAGCAGCTCCTGGACAGGGAACAATGAGCAGTTCTTC
CDR3: CASSSWTGNNEQFF
V: TRBV7-2
size: -
D: TRBD1
length: 14
J: TRBJ2-1

DNA: TGCGCCAGCAGTTGGGCAGGGGAGCAGACCCAGTACTTC
CDR3: CASSWAGEQTQYF
V: TRBV5-1
size: -
D: -
length: 13
J: TRBJ2-5